This T cell receptor (beta chain) was identified in a study of long-term antiretroviral therapy in people with HIV. Germline V CDR1 and CDR2: MGHRA, YSYEKL. The CDR3 is made up of 14 amino acids. Trimming left V 1 base short and J 7 bases short, with 13 bases between. Survey-level immunoSEQ v3.0 assays were run. Clones were sequenced by immunoSEQ multiplex PCR, and TCRdb holds only the in-frame ones, with some missing. The sample has about 28,000 clones; approximately 88% are singletons. Findings and limits, study-wide: Across all time points, the repertoire was dominated by clones that expanded before ART.

About this clone itself: Its target is unknown.

This specimen was unsorted PBMCs, taken 2.7 to 2.9 years after starting antiretroviral therapy. The chain links TRBV4-1 to TRBJ1-2, with D possibly being TRBD1 (6 bases). This clonotype was obtained from a man in his thirties or forties with HIV. The chain's CDR3 is CASSQVSGASGYTF. The CDR3 DNA is TGCGCCAGCAGCCAAGTCTCGGGGGCTAGTGGCTACACCTTC.